This T cell receptor (beta chain) came from a study of T cells in tuberculosis. Study details: IGRA-negative adolescents, IGRA-positive adolescents with latent tuberculosis and adults with active tuberculosis formed this South African cohort.

Data came from immunoSEQ multiplex PCR; TCRdb stores just in-frame clones and leaves some out. The sample shows 20,000 to 25,000 clones, approximately 85% of them seen only once. The time point: new active TB diagnosis, blood taken before or within 7 days of starting treatment. With 3 bases clipped from V and 4 bases from J, the junction kept 8 bases outside the gene matches. CDR3 length: 15 residues. The V gene's germline CDR1 is SGHRS and CDR2 YFSETQ. Sequenced here: PBMCs, sampled at tuberculosis diagnosis. This sequence originates from an adult with tuberculosis. The rearrangement links TRBV5-1 to TRBJ2-7; 9 bases match TRBD1. CDR3 sequence: CASSYRTGTGYEQYF. CDR3 in DNA: TGCGCCAGCAGCTACCGTACGGGGACAGGGTACGAGCAGTACTTC.